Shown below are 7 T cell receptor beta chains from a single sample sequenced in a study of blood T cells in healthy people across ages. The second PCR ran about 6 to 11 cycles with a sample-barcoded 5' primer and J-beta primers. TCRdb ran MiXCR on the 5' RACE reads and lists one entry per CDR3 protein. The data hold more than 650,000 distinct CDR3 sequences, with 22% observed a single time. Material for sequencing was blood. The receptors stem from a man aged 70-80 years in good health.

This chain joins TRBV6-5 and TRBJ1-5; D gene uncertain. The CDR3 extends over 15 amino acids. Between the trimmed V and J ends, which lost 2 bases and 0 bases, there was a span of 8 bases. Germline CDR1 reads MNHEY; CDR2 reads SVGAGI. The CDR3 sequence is CASSYRRYSNQPQHF. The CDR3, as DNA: TGTGCCAGCAGTTACAGGAGATATAGCAATCAGCCCCAGCATTTT.

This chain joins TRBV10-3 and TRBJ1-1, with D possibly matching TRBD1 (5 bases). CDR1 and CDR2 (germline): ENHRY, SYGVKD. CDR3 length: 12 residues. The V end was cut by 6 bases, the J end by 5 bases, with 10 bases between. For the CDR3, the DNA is TGTGCCATCAGGGCAGGGCGAACTGAAGCTTTCTTT. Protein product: CAIRAGRTEAFF.

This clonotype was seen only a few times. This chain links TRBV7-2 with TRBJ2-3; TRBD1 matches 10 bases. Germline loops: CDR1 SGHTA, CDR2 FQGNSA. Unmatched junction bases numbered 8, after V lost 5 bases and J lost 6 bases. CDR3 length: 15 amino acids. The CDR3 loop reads CASSQPRTGGDTQYF. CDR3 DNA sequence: TGTGCCAGCAGCCAACCGCGGACAGGGGGGGATACGCAGTATTTT.

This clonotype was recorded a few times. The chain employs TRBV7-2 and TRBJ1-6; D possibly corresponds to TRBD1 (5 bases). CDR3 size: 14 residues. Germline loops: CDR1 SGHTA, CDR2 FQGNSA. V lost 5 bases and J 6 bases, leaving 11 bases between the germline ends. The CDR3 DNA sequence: TGTGCCAGCAGCCGTGACAGTGGTAATTCACCCCTCCACTTT. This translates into CASSRDSGNSPLHF. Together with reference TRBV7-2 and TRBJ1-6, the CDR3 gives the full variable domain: GAGVSQSPSNKVTEKGKDVELRCDPISGHTALYWYRQSLGQGLEFLIYFQGNSAPDKSGLPSDRFSAERTGGSVSTLTIQRTQQEDSAVYLCASSRDSGNSPLHFGNGTRLTVT.

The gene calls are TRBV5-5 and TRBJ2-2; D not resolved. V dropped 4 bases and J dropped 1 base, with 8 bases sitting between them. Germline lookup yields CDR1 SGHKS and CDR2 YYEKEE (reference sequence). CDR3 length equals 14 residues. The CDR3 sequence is CASSDILNTGELFF. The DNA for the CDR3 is TGTGCCAGCAGCGACATTTTGAACACCGGGGAGCTGTTTTTT.

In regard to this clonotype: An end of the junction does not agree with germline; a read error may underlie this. This CDR3 is CVSSLVDPRADTQYF. As DNA, the CDR3 is TGTGTCAGCAGCTTAGTCGATCCGCGAGCAGATACGCAGTATTTT. V usage is TRBV7-2 and J usage is TRBJ2-3, with D unresolved. The CDR3 sequence is 15 residues long. Germline values: CDR1 SGHTA, CDR2 FQGNSA.

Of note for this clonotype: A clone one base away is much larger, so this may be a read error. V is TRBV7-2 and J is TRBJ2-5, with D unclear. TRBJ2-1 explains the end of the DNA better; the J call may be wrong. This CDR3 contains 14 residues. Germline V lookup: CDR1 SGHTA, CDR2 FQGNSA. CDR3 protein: CASSLVRTVNKQFF. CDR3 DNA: TGTGCCAGCAGCTTAGTCAGGACCGTCAATAAGCAGTTCTTC.